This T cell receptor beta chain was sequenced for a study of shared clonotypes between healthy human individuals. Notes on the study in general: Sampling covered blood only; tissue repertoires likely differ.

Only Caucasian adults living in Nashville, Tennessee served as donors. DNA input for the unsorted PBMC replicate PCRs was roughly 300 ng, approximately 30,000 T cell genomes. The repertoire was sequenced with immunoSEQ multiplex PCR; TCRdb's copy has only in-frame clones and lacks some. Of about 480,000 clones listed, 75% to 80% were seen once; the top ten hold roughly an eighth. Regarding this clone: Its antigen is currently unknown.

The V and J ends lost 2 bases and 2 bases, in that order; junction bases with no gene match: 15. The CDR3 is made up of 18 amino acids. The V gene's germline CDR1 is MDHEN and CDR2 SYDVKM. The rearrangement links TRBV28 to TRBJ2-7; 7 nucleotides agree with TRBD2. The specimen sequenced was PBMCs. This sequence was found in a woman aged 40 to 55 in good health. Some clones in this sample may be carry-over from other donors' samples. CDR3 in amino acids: CASSLLLIWASGPYEQYF. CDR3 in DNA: TGTGCCAGCAGTTTACTTCTAATATGGGCTAGCGGACCCTACGAGCAGTACTTC.